Below, 17 T cell receptor beta chains from the same sample are listed, as sequenced in a study of blood T cell repertoires in COVID-19. The protocol was immunoSEQ multiplex PCR, while the TCRdb copy is restricted to in-frame clones and leaves out a portion. Counted here are about 150,000 clones, roughly 87% occurring once; the ten biggest clones make up roughly 3.9%. The sequenced sample consisted of PBMCs or T cells enriched from blood (not recorded which). These receptors all come from a woman in her forties who had been exposed to COVID-19.

J is TRBJ1-5 and V is TRBV7-3; 8 bases line up with TRBD1. This CDR3 has 18 amino acids. The V and J ends lost 7 bases and 0 bases, in that order; junction bases with no gene match: 14. Germline CDR1 and CDR2: SGHTA and FQGTGA. In nucleotides, the CDR3 is TGTGCCAGCAACCAAGAGAGTCAGGGGGCACATAGCAATCAGCCCCAGCATTTT. Protein sequence: CASNQESQGAHSNQPQHF.

This chain joins TRBV28 and TRBJ1-1; D uncertain. The CDR3 runs 14 residues. Germline CDR1 is MDHEN and CDR2 is SYDVKM. V lost 6 bases, J lost 4 bases, and 15 bases lay in between. The CDR3 DNA reads as TGTGCCAGCAGAAAACCAAAGAGGATCACTGAAGCTTTCTTT. This encodes CASRKPKRITEAFF.

The V and J genes are TRBV19 and TRBJ2-5; 7 positions match TRBD2. The V gene end was trimmed by 5 bases and the J gene end by 2 bases; junction bases not matched to a gene: 8. The germline V gene has CDR1 LNHDA and CDR2 SQIVND (reference sequence). The CDR3 sequence is 15 residues long. The CDR3 loop is CASSPLGGAQETQYF. CDR3 coding DNA: TGTGCCAGTAGTCCCTTGGGAGGGGCGCAAGAGACCCAGTACTTC.

This clone has a handful of counts. V usage is TRBV10-3 and J usage is TRBJ2-7; TRBD1 matches 8 bases. The CDR3 is 15 residues long. The germline gives CDR1 ENHRY, CDR2 SYGVKD. J was trimmed by 1 base and V by 5 bases; bases with no gene match: 7. This CDR3 reads CAISLGGQGSYEQYF. CDR3 in DNA: TGTGCCATCAGTCTGGGAGGACAGGGATCCTACGAGCAGTACTTC.

The V and J genes are TRBV11-2 and TRBJ2-1, with D uncertain. The CDR3 extends over 12 amino acids. The germline CDR1 and CDR2 sequences are SGHAT and FQNNGV. V gave up 3 bases and J gave up 7 bases, with 7 bases separating them. CDR3 in amino acids: CASSLERNEQFF. Here the CDR3 DNA reads TGTGCCAGCAGCTTGGAGCGAAATGAGCAGTTCTTC.

The chain carries TRBV5-1 and TRBJ1-4; D is possibly TRBD1 (6 bases). Germline values: CDR1 SGHRS, CDR2 YFSETQ. The CDR3 length is 15 residues. The ends were cut back, 6 bases at V and 8 bases at J, with 20 bases in the middle. The CDR3 region has the DNA TGCGCCAGCAAAGAATCGGGGGGGCTGAAAGAAAAACTGTTTTTT. This codes for CASKESGGLKEKLFF.

CDR3 protein: CSVLDRGSTDTQYF. The CDR3 DNA follows: TGCAGCGTCCTGGACAGGGGGAGTACAGATACGCAGTATTTT. The chain couples TRBV29-1 to TRBJ2-3; TRBD1 aligns across 10 bases. The CDR3 spans 14 residues. Germline V lookup: CDR1 SQVTM, CDR2 ANQGSEA. V was clipped by 6 bases and J by 3 bases; unmatched bases: 6.

The genes are TRBV27 and TRBJ2-2, with TRBD2 identical over 12 bases. The germline V gene encodes CDR1 MNHEY and CDR2 SMNVEV (reference sequence). This CDR3 has 16 amino acids. The V and J ends lost 8 bases and 5 bases, in that order; junction bases with no gene match: 9. As DNA, the CDR3 is TGTGCCAGCGTTACAACTAGCGGGAGGTATACCGGGGAGCTGTTTTTT. It is translated as CASVTTSGRYTGELFF.

V is TRBV7-9 and J is TRBJ1-2; possibly TRBD1 for D (5 bases). Trimming removed 5 bases from V and 4 bases from J, with 14 bases in between. The CDR3 consists of 14 residues. Germline lookup yields CDR1 SEHNR and CDR2 FQNEAQ (reference sequence). The CDR3 here is CASSVPGPGYGYTF. The CDR3, as DNA: TGTGCCAGCAGCGTCCCAGGGCCGGGCTATGGCTACACCTTC.

V usage is TRBV10-3 and J usage is TRBJ2-3; a weak D match, TRBD1 (6 bases). CDR3 size: 16 residues. The germline V gene encodes CDR1 ENHRY and CDR2 SYGVKD. The V end lost 2 bases, the J end lost 1 base, and 13 bases lay between the germline ends. Here the CDR3 DNA reads TGTGCCATCAGTGAGCCGTATCGGACAGGCACAGATACGCAGTATTTT. This gives the protein CAISEPYRTGTDTQYF.

V gene TRBV19 combines with J gene TRBJ2-1, with 13 bases aligning to TRBD2. J was trimmed by 0 bases and V by 5 bases; bases with no gene match: 4. This CDR3 has 17 amino acids. CDR1 and CDR2 from the germline V gene are LNHDA and SQIVND (reference sequence). The CDR3 DNA reads TGTGCCAGTAGTTTGGGACTAGCGGGAAACTCCTACAATGAGCAGTTCTTC. Protein sequence: CASSLGLAGNSYNEQFF. The whole variable domain, remainder taken from reference TRBV19 and TRBJ2-1, is DGGITQSPKYLFRKEGQNVTLSCEQNLNHDAMYWYRQDPGQGLRLIYYSQIVNDFQKGDIAEGYSVSREKKESFPLTVTSAQKNPTAFYLCASSLGLAGNSYNEQFFGPGTRLTVL.

The chain joins TRBV19 to TRBJ1-5; 9 nucleotides match TRBD1. The germline gives CDR1 LNHDA, CDR2 SQIVND (reference sequence). The length of the CDR3 is 13 residues. V was clipped by 11 bases and J by 1 base; unmatched bases: 3. The CDR3 nucleotides are TGTGCCGCGGGACAGGGAAGCAATCAGCCCCAGCATTTT. Its translation: CAAGQGSNQPQHF.

The J gene is TRBJ2-1, the V gene TRBV5-5, with 7 positions matching TRBD2. Germline V gene lookup returns CDR1 SGHKS and CDR2 YYEKEE (reference sequence). The J segment lost 5 bases and the V segment lost 2 bases, leaving 13 bases of the junction unmatched. The CDR3 totals 17 residues. DNA for the CDR3: TGTGCCAGCAGCTTTCTTTCTAGCGGCACTATAAACAATGAGCAGTTCTTC. This encodes CASSFLSSGTINNEQFF.

The chain has TRBV7-2 and TRBJ2-1, with TRBD2 as a possible D gene (5 bases). This CDR3 is built from 13 residues. The germline V gene encodes CDR1 SGHTA and CDR2 FQGNSA. V lost 5 bases to trimming and J lost 2 bases, with 7 bases between them. The CDR3: CASSPGTYNEQFF. In nucleotides, the CDR3 is TGTGCCAGCAGCCCCGGGACCTACAATGAGCAGTTCTTC.

This clone has only one observation. The rearrangement links TRBV18 to TRBJ1-5, with 12 bases that match TRBD1. Germline CDR1 is KGHSH and CDR2 is LQKENI. The CDR3 has 15 residues. V lost 5 bases to trimming and J lost 9 bases; unmatched junction nucleotides: 8. CDR3 loop: CASSSGTGGDGPQHF. The CDR3 nucleotides read TGTGCCAGCTCATCCGGGACAGGGGGCGATGGGCCCCAGCATTTT.

The chain has TRBV2 and TRBJ2-1; 7 nucleotides agree with TRBD2. The V gene end was trimmed by 6 bases and the J gene end by 3 bases; junction bases not matched to a gene: 8. The CDR3 extends over 15 amino acids. Germline V gives CDR1 SNHLY, CDR2 FYNNEI. The CDR3 nucleotides are TGTGCCAGCAGAGTAGCGGGTGCTTTCTACAATGAGCAGTTCTTC. Translation gives CASRVAGAFYNEQFF.

This sequence joins TRBV6-5 and TRBJ2-7, with 7 bases aligning to TRBD1. The CDR3 totals 15 residues. Germline V lookup: CDR1 MNHEY, CDR2 SVGAGI. With 4 bases clipped from V and 1 base from J, the junction kept 7 bases outside the gene matches. CDR3 sequence (DNA): TGTGCCAGCAGTTCCGATGCAGGGGGTTCCTACGAGCAGTACTTC. This gives the protein CASSSDAGGSYEQYF.